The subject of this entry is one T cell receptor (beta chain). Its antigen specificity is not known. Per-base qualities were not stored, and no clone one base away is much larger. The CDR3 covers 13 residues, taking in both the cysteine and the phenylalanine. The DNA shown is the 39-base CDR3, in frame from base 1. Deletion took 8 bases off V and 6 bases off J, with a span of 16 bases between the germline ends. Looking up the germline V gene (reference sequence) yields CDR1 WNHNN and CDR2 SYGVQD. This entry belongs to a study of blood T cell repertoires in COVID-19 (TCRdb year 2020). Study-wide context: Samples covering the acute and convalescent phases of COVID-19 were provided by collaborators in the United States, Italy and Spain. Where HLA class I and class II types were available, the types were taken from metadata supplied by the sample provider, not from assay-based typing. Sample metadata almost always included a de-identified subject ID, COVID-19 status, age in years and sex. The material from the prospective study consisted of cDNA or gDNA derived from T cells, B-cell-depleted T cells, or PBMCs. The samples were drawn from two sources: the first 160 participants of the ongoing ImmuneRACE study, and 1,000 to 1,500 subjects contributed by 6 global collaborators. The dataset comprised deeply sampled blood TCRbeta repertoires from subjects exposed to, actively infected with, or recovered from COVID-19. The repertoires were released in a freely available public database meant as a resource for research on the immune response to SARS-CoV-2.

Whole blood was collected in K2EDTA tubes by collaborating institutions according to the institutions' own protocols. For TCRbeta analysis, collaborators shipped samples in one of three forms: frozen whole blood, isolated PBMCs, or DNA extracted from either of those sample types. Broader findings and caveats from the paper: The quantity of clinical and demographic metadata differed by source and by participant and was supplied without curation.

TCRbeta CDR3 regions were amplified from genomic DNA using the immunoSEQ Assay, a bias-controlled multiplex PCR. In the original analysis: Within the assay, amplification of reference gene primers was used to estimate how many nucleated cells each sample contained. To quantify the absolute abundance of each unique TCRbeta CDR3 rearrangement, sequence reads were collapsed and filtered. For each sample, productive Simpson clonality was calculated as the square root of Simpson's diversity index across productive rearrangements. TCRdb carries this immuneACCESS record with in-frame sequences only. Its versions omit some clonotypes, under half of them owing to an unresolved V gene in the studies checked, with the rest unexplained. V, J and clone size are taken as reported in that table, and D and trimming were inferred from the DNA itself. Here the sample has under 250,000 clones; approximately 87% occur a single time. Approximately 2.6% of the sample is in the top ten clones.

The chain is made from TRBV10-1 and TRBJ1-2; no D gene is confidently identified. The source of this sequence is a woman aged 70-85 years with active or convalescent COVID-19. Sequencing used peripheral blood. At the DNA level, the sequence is TGCGCCAGCGCCGGGGAAGAGCCAAATGGCTACACCTTC. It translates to CASAGEEPNGYTF.